These T cell receptor beta chains were read from a single sample in a study of CD8 T cells in Susac syndrome. TCRdb processed the immunoSEQ multiplex PCR reads anew with MiXCR; each CDR3 protein has one entry. Found here are 250,000 to 300,000 distinct CDR3 sequences, roughly 90% of them singletons; the top ten hold under 0.2%. What was sequenced was CD8+ T cells from PBMCs. The receptors shown here come from a human donor with multiple sclerosis. The CDR3 runs from the conserved cysteine through the conserved F or W. A D gene is named only where the DNA matches it firmly. A clone size is listed for some rows: how often the clone was seen (once, few, many), or a class if it is expanded.

size: -
V: TRBV19
D: -
J: TRBJ2-1
CDR3: CASSPGTRSSYNEQFF
DNA: TGTGCCAGTAGTCCCGGGACCAGGAGCTCCTACAATGAGCAGTTCTTC

size: -
V: TRBV20-1
D: -
J: TRBJ1-2
CDR3: CSAADPRGLNYGYTF
DNA: TGCAGTGCAGCCGATCCCCGGGGACTGAACTATGGCTACACCTTC

size: few
V: TRBV6-2/TRBV6-3
D: -
J: TRBJ2-3
CDR3: CASSYAGEVTDTQYF
DNA: TGTGCCAGCAGTTACGCAGGTGAAGTCACAGATACGCAGTATTTT

size: -
V: TRBV5-6
D: TRBD2
J: TRBJ2-7
CDR3: CASSLRTGTRSYEQYF
DNA: TGTGCCAGCAGCTTACGAACCGGGACTAGGTCCTACGAGCAGTACTTC

size: -
V: TRBV9
D: -
J: TRBJ1-2
CDR3: CASSVGSAGTDYGYTF
DNA: TGTGCCAGCAGCGTAGGCTCGGCAGGGACGGACTATGGCTACACCTTC

size: -
V: TRBV11-1
D: -
J: TRBJ2-7
CDR3: CASSLYEGVYEQYF
DNA: TGTGCCAGCAGCTTATACGAGGGGGTCTACGAGCAGTACTTC

size: few
V: TRBV7-6
D: TRBD2
J: TRBJ2-7
CDR3: CASSPFSGTSYEQYF
DNA: TGTGCCAGCAGCCCATTTAGCGGGACCTCCTACGAGCAGTACTTC

size: -
V: TRBV20-1
D: -
J: TRBJ1-2
CDR3: CSARFRENGYTF
DNA: TGCAGTGCTAGATTTAGGGAGAATGGCTACACCTTC

size: -
V: TRBV7-9
D: TRBD1
J: TRBJ2-2
CDR3: CAKDRGSGELFF
DNA: TGTGCCAAGGACAGGGGTTCCGGGGAGCTGTTTTTT

size: -
V: TRBV4-3
D: -
J: TRBJ1-4
CDR3: CASSQSGNQEEKLFF
DNA: TGCGCCAGCAGCCAGAGTGGGAACCAAGAGGAAAAACTGTTTTTT

size: -
V: TRBV12-3/TRBV12-4
D: TRBD2
J: TRBJ2-3
CDR3: CASTWTSFDTQYF
DNA: TGTGCCAGCACATGGACTAGCTTCGATACGCAGTATTTT

size: once
V: TRBV29-1
D: -
J: TRBJ2-2
CDR3: CSVEQINTGELFF
DNA: TGCAGCGTTGAACAGATAAACACCGGGGAGCTGTTTTTT

size: -
V: TRBV28
D: TRBD1
J: TRBJ2-7
CDR3: CASSATGFSEQYF
DNA: TGTGCCAGCAGTGCGACAGGGTTTTCCGAGCAGTACTTC

size: -
V: TRBV28
D: TRBD2
J: TRBJ2-5
CDR3: CASSPFGRGQETQYF
DNA: TGTGCCAGCAGTCCTTTTGGGCGGGGGCAAGAGACCCAGTACTTC

size: once
V: TRBV30
D: TRBD2
J: TRBJ2-1
CDR3: CAWRDITSGGDYNEQFF
DNA: TGTGCCTGGAGAGACATTACTAGCGGGGGGGATTACAATGAGCAGTTCTTC

size: -
V: TRBV7-9
D: -
J: TRBJ2-1
CDR3: CASRQPRGGASEFEQFF
DNA: TGTGCCAGCAGACAACCGAGAGGCGGCGCCTCCGAGTTTGAGCAGTTCTTC

size: -
V: TRBV4-2
D: TRBD2
J: TRBJ2-7
CDR3: CASSQDTAGGISAYEQYF
DNA: TGTGCCAGCAGCCAAGATACAGCGGGAGGGATCTCTGCCTACGAGCAGTACTTC

size: -
V: TRBV9
D: TRBD2
J: TRBJ2-3
CDR3: CASSVGGGGADTQYF
DNA: TGTGCCAGCAGCGTAGGCGGGGGGGGTGCAGATACGCAGTATTTT

size: -
V: TRBV7-9
D: -
J: TRBJ1-2
CDR3: CASSQTEGYGYTF
DNA: TGTGCCAGCAGCCAAACGGAAGGTTATGGCTACACCTTC

size: -
V: TRBV4-2
D: TRBD2
J: TRBJ2-3
CDR3: CASLAGNTDTQYF
DNA: TGTGCCAGTCTAGCGGGGAACACAGATACGCAGTATTTT

size: -
V: TRBV4-3
D: -
J: TRBJ2-2
CDR3: CASSQVGLVGELFF
DNA: TGCGCCAGCAGCCAAGTGGGTTTGGTCGGGGAGCTGTTTTTT

size: -
V: TRBV12-3/TRBV12-4
D: -
J: TRBJ2-3
CDR3: CASSPRGESTDTQYF
DNA: TGTGCCAGCAGTCCTCGGGGAGAGAGCACAGATACGCAGTATTTT

size: -
V: TRBV7-6
D: TRBD1
J: TRBJ1-2
CDR3: CASSPGTDSRGYTF
DNA: TGTGCCAGCAGCCCCGGGACAGATTCACGGGGCTACACCTTC

size: -
V: TRBV13
D: -
J: TRBJ2-5
CDR3: CASTPWGLGETQYF
DNA: TGTGCCAGCACCCCTTGGGGGTTAGGAGAGACCCAGTACTTC

size: -
V: TRBV4-3
D: -
J: TRBJ2-5
CDR3: CASSQGESIQETQYF
DNA: TGCGCCAGCAGCCAGGGGGAATCAATCCAAGAGACCCAGTACTTC

size: -
V: TRBV9
D: -
J: TRBJ2-1
CDR3: CASSVSGNSYNEQFF
DNA: TGTGCCAGCAGCGTGAGCGGAAACTCCTACAATGAGCAGTTCTTC

size: -
V: TRBV29-1
D: -
J: TRBJ2-5
CDR3: CSVESGGHLGEYQETQYF
DNA: TGCAGCGTTGAAAGTGGGGGACATCTTGGGGAGTACCAAGAGACCCAGTACTTC

size: -
V: TRBV20-1
D: TRBD2
J: TRBJ2-5
CDR3: CSARRGLADGETQYF
DNA: TGCAGTGCTAGACGGGGACTAGCGGATGGAGAGACCCAGTACTTC

size: -
V: TRBV6-2/TRBV6-3
D: TRBD2
J: TRBJ2-3
CDR3: CASSRVGLADDTDTQYF
DNA: TGTGCCAGCAGTCGAGTCGGACTAGCGGATGACACAGATACGCAGTATTTT

size: -
V: TRBV12-3/TRBV12-4
D: TRBD1
J: TRBJ1-4
CDR3: CASSRGRDRDNEKLFF
DNA: TGTGCCAGCAGTCGCGGCCGGGACAGAGATAATGAAAAACTGTTTTTT

size: -
V: TRBV30
D: -
J: TRBJ2-1
CDR3: CAWTQGQRANEQFF
DNA: TGTGCCTGGACTCAGGGTCAGCGTGCGAATGAGCAGTTCTTC

size: -
V: TRBV9
D: TRBD1
J: TRBJ1-1
CDR3: CASSVGGGTVEAFF
DNA: TGTGCCAGCAGCGTTGGGGGTGGGACAGTTGAAGCTTTCTTT

size: -
V: TRBV11-2
D: TRBD1
J: TRBJ2-1
CDR3: CASSSHRGREQFF
DNA: TGTGCCAGCAGCTCCCACAGGGGGCGGGAGCAGTTCTTC

size: -
V: TRBV10-1
D: TRBD2
J: TRBJ2-1
CDR3: CATDRAAAGGQKNEQFF
DNA: TGCGCCACCGACCGTGCGGCAGCGGGAGGGCAGAAAAATGAGCAGTTCTTC

size: -
V: TRBV20-1
D: -
J: TRBJ1-1
CDR3: CSAREGKSEAFF
DNA: TGCAGTGCTAGAGAGGGGAAATCTGAAGCTTTCTTT

size: once
V: TRBV27
D: TRBD2
J: TRBJ2-1
CDR3: CASSLSLGLAGVTYNEQFF
DNA: TGTGCCAGCAGTTTATCGCTAGGACTAGCGGGAGTCACCTACAATGAGCAGTTCTTC

size: -
V: TRBV4-1
D: TRBD2
J: TRBJ2-5
CDR3: CASSQGETSNRETQYF
DNA: TGCGCCAGCAGCCAAGGGGAGACTAGCAATCGAGAGACCCAGTACTTC